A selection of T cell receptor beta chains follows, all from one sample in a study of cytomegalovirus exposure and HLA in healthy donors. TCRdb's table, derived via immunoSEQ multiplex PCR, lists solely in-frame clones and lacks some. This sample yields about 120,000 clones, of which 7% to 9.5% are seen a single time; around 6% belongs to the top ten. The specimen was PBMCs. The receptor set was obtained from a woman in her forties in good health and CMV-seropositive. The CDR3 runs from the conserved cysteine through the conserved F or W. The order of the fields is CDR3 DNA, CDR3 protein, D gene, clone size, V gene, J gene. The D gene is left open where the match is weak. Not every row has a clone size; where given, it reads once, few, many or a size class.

CDR3nt: TGTGCCAGCTCACCAAAGCAGGGAGGGACCGGGGAGCTGTTTTTT; CDR3aa: CASSPKQGGTGELFF; d_gene: TRBD2; abundance: many; v_gene: TRBV18; j_gene: TRBJ2-2
CDR3nt: TGCGCCAGCAGTGCGACAGGGATGAACACTGAAGCTTTCTTT; CDR3aa: CASSATGMNTEAFF; d_gene: TRBD1; abundance: few; v_gene: TRBV10-2; j_gene: TRBJ1-1
CDR3nt: TGCAGCGTTGAAAGACTGCCGGCGCGGCATTTT; CDR3aa: CSVERLPARHF; d_gene: -; abundance: few; v_gene: TRBV29-1; j_gene: TRBJ1-5
CDR3nt: TGCAGCGTTGCAAAACAGGGGGCCGAGCAGTACTTC; CDR3aa: CSVAKQGAEQYF; d_gene: TRBD1; abundance: -; v_gene: TRBV29-1; j_gene: TRBJ2-7
CDR3nt: TGCGCCAGCAGCTTGGTAGGACAGGGAGGGAAAGATACGCAGTATTTT; CDR3aa: CASSLVGQGGKDTQYF; d_gene: -; abundance: few; v_gene: TRBV5-1; j_gene: TRBJ2-3
CDR3nt: TGTGCCAGCAGTCCTCGACTAGTGGATACGCAGTATTTT; CDR3aa: CASSPRLVDTQYF; d_gene: -; abundance: few; v_gene: TRBV27; j_gene: TRBJ2-3
CDR3nt: TGTGCCAGTAGTAACCAGGGATCCAAAAACATTCAGTACTTC; CDR3aa: CASSNQGSKNIQYF; d_gene: -; abundance: few; v_gene: TRBV19; j_gene: TRBJ2-4
CDR3nt: TGTGCCAGCAGCAAGTCCCCGGGGACAGGAAACTATGGCTACACCTTC; CDR3aa: CASSKSPGTGNYGYTF; d_gene: TRBD1; abundance: -; v_gene: TRBV28; j_gene: TRBJ1-2
CDR3nt: TGCAGTGCTAGTCAGGGGACCCAGTACTTC; CDR3aa: CSASQGTQYF; d_gene: -; abundance: -; v_gene: TRBV20-1; j_gene: TRBJ2-5
CDR3nt: TGTGCCAGCAGCAACCGTCAGGGGAACACTGAAGCTTTCTTT; CDR3aa: CASSNRQGNTEAFF; d_gene: -; abundance: -; v_gene: TRBV9; j_gene: TRBJ1-1
CDR3nt: TGTGCCAGCAGTTATGGGACAGGGGACAATCAGCCCCAGCATTTT; CDR3aa: CASSYGTGDNQPQHF; d_gene: TRBD1; abundance: -; v_gene: TRBV6-5; j_gene: TRBJ1-5
CDR3nt: TGTGCCAGCAGCGGTCGAGGGAGGGAGCAGTTCTTC; CDR3aa: CASSGRGREQFF; d_gene: -; abundance: -; v_gene: TRBV7-6; j_gene: TRBJ2-1
CDR3nt: TGCAGCGTTCTGATCCCGGGACTAGCGTCTTACAATGAGCAGTTCTTC; CDR3aa: CSVLIPGLASYNEQFF; d_gene: TRBD2; abundance: -; v_gene: TRBV29-1; j_gene: TRBJ2-1
CDR3nt: TGCGCCAGCAGCCCGGGACAGAACACTGAAGCTTTCTTT; CDR3aa: CASSPGQNTEAFF; d_gene: -; abundance: few; v_gene: TRBV5-1; j_gene: TRBJ1-1
CDR3nt: TGCAGTGCTGAGTGGAGCACTGAAGCTTTCTTT; CDR3aa: CSAEWSTEAFF; d_gene: -; abundance: few; v_gene: TRBV20-1; j_gene: TRBJ1-1
CDR3nt: TGTGCCAGCAGCGTAGAGCAGGGGGCTCCTGAAGCTTTCTTT; CDR3aa: CASSVEQGAPEAFF; d_gene: TRBD1; abundance: few; v_gene: TRBV9; j_gene: TRBJ1-1
CDR3nt: TGTGCCAGCAGCTCAGGGGGGGAGACCCAGTACTTC; CDR3aa: CASSSGGETQYF; d_gene: -; abundance: few; v_gene: TRBV7-9; j_gene: TRBJ2-5
CDR3nt: TGTGCCAGCAGCATCGGGACAACTTCGAACACCGGGGAGCTGTTTTTT; CDR3aa: CASSIGTTSNTGELFF; d_gene: -; abundance: few; v_gene: TRBV7-6; j_gene: TRBJ2-2
CDR3nt: TGTGCCAGCAGTTATACAGGGACAGATACGCAGTATTTT; CDR3aa: CASSYTGTDTQYF; d_gene: -; abundance: -; v_gene: TRBV6-6; j_gene: TRBJ2-3
CDR3nt: TGTGCCAGCGCAACAGGGATCTCTGGAAACACCATATATTTT; CDR3aa: CASATGISGNTIYF; d_gene: -; abundance: -; v_gene: TRBV18; j_gene: TRBJ1-3
CDR3nt: TGTGCCAGCAGCTACGGTACCGCTCCTTCCTACGAGCAGTACTTC; CDR3aa: CASSYGTAPSYEQYF; d_gene: -; abundance: -; v_gene: TRBV5-4; j_gene: TRBJ2-7
CDR3nt: TGTGCCAGCTCCGCAGGGGGCGGCTATGGCTACACCTTC; CDR3aa: CASSAGGGYGYTF; d_gene: TRBD1; abundance: few; v_gene: TRBV6-5; j_gene: TRBJ1-2
CDR3nt: TGTGCCAGCAGTTCTACAGGGACCCTCGAGCAGTACTTC; CDR3aa: CASSSTGTLEQYF; d_gene: -; abundance: -; v_gene: TRBV6-5; j_gene: TRBJ2-7